The 17 T cell receptor beta chains given below trace back to one sample, sequenced in a study of blood T cells in healthy people across ages. Primers used in a second PCR of about 7 to 12 cycles were a sample-barcoded 5' primer and a J-beta primer mix. Each CDR3 protein is one row after TCRdb ran MiXCR on the 5' RACE reads. The repertoire has 1.5 million or so distinct CDR3 sequences, approximately 42% of them found once; the top ten carry roughly 7.9%. Sequencing was done on a sample of blood. Source of these receptors: a woman aged 18-30 years in good health.

V is TRBV20-1 and J is TRBJ2-5; D is ambiguous. The CDR3 is 13 residues long. V lost 0 bases, J lost 5 bases, and 10 bases lay in between. Germline V gene data show CDR1 as DFQATT and CDR2 as SNEGSKA (reference sequence). The CDR3: CSARDDRAETQYF. The CDR3 DNA is TGCAGTGCTAGAGATGACCGAGCGGAGACCCAGTACTTC.

J is TRBJ1-4 and V is TRBV6-2 or TRBV6-3; possible D gene TRBD1, 5 bases. The CDR3 totals 18 residues. CDR1 is MNHEY, CDR2 SVGEGT, per germline. Trimming shortened V by 2 bases and J by 0 bases, and 16 bases separated the two germline ends. CDR3 nucleotide sequence: TGTGCCAGCAGTTACCGGGGACCAGGTCGGGCAACTAATGAAAAACTGTTTTTT. It yields the protein CASSYRGPGRATNEKLFF.

The chain employs TRBV20-1 and TRBJ2-5; 7 nucleotides match TRBD1. With the DNA end fitting TRBJ2-7 better, the J assignment may be wrong. In germline, CDR1 is DFQATT, CDR2 SNEGSKA (reference sequence). This CDR3 region has 14 residues. Written as DNA, the CDR3 is TGCAGTGCCGTACAATCGACAGGGTTGGGCGAGCAGTACTTC. It encodes CSAVQSTGLGEQYF.

The J gene is TRBJ2-7, the V gene TRBV27; D is uncertain. CDR1 is MNHEY, CDR2 SMNVEV, per germline (reference sequence). The CDR3 has 15 residues. The ends were cut back, 3 bases at V and 0 bases at J, with 12 bases in the middle. CDR3 region: CASSFSGDFSYEQYF. The CDR3 DNA reads TGTGCCAGCAGTTTTTCAGGTGATTTCTCCTACGAGCAGTACTTC.

V is TRBV10-1 and J is TRBJ1-1, with 9 positions matching TRBD1. The germline CDR1 and CDR2 sequences are WNHNN and SYGVQD (reference sequence). V shed 4 bases, J shed 8 bases, and the junction held 2 bases outside the gene matches. This CDR3 region has 12 residues. CDR3 sequence reads: CASSGTGAEAFF. As DNA, the CDR3 is TGCGCCAGCAGTGGGACAGGGGCCGAAGCTTTCTTT.

The chain links TRBV9 to TRBJ2-5; no clear D. The CDR3 covers 14 residues. Trimming stripped 0 bases from V and 4 bases from J, with 10 bases between. CDR1 is SGDLS, CDR2 YYNGEE, per germline. The CDR3, as DNA: TGTGCCAGCAGCGTAGGTCCTTCAGGAGAGACCCAGTACTTC. Translation: CASSVGPSGETQYF.

The rearrangement joins TRBV28 to TRBJ2-3, with D possibly being TRBD2 (5 bases). The CDR3 extends over 15 amino acids. V lost 6 bases and J lost 1, with 14 bases in between. Germline V CDR1 and CDR2: MDHEN, SYDVKM. Written as DNA, the CDR3 is TGTGCCAGCAGGTATCTAGCAACGGGCACAGATACGCAGTATTTT. Its protein product is CASRYLATGTDTQYF.

This sequence joins TRBV25-1 and TRBJ1-2, with D unclear. CDR3 size: 15 residues. Germline-derived CDR1 and CDR2 are MGHDK and SYGVNS. V lost 2 bases and J 4 bases, leaving 14 bases between the germline ends. Written as DNA, the CDR3 is TGTGCCAGCAGTGAAGAAGGAGGGCCAGGCTATGGCTACACCTTC. Its protein product is CASSEEGGPGYGYTF.

This clonotype came up a few times. The chain couples TRBV18 to TRBJ1-1; D unclear. The CDR3 sequence is 13 residues long. In germline, CDR1 is KGHSH, CDR2 LQKENI. The ends were cut back, 0 bases at V and 5 bases at J, with 7 bases in the middle. CDR3 coding DNA: TGTGCCAGCTCACCACCGGGTTGGACTGAAGCTTTCTTT. As protein: CASSPPGWTEAFF.

The rearrangement joins TRBV12-3 or TRBV12-4 to TRBJ2-1; TRBD1 aligns across 7 bases. With V trimmed by 6 bases and J by 6 bases, 5 bases remained unmatched. CDR3 length: 13 amino acids. CDR3 protein: CASSRDRVNEQFF. The DNA of the CDR3 is TGTGCCAGCAGCCGTGACAGGGTCAATGAGCAGTTCTTC.

The genes are TRBV20-1 and TRBJ2-5; TRBD1 matches 7 bases. The better agreement between TRBJ2-7 and the DNA end casts doubt on the J call. The germline CDR1 and CDR2 sequences are DFQATT and SNEGSKA (reference sequence). The CDR3 runs 14 residues. CDR3 DNA sequence: TGCAGTGCTAGACCCCAGGGGGTTTTCTACGAGCAGTACTTC. This sequence encodes CSARPQGVFYEQYF.

This chain connects TRBV11-2 to TRBJ1-1; a possible D gene is TRBD1 (5 bases). The CDR3 contains 12 residues. Trimming took 5 bases from V and 11 from J, leaving 15 bases between them. Germline V lookup: CDR1 SGHAT, CDR2 FQNNGV. CDR3 nucleotide sequence: TGTGCCAGCAGCCCTGCCCGACAGCAGGCTTTCTTT. Its translation: CASSPARQQAFF.

The chain has TRBV5-1 and TRBJ1-6; the D gene is possibly TRBD1 (5 bases). Germline CDR1 and CDR2: SGHRS and YFSETQ. The CDR3 extends over 14 amino acids. V lost 0 bases, J lost 9 bases, and 10 bases lay in between. For the CDR3, the DNA is TGCGCCAGCAGCTTGGAACAGGTTTCTTCACCCCTCCACTTT. Its translation: CASSLEQVSSPLHF.

The J gene is TRBJ1-6, the V gene TRBV9; D possibly corresponds to TRBD1 (5 bases). V was cut by 4 bases and J by 5 bases, with 16 bases left in between. Germline V gene data show CDR1 as SGDLS and CDR2 as YYNGEE. The CDR3 loop spans 16 amino acids. In DNA, the CDR3 is TGTGCCAGCAGCCCGCGGAGGGGACGGGATAATTCACCCCTCCACTTT. Translating it yields CASSPRRGRDNSPLHF. Full variable domain (rest looked up from reference TRBV9 and TRBJ1-6): DSGVTQTPKHLITATGQRVTLRCSPRSGDLSVYWYQQSLDQGLQFLIQYYNGEERAKGNILERFSAQQFPDLHSELNLSSLELGDSALYFCASSPRRGRDNSPLHFGNGTRLTVT.

V is TRBV3-1 and J is TRBJ2-1; weak D call: TRBD1 (6 bases). The end of the DNA aligns better with TRBJ2-7, so the J call may be wrong. Germline V gene sequence: CDR1 LGHDT, CDR2 YNNKEL (reference sequence). The CDR3 has 15 amino acids. CDR3 coding DNA: TGTGCCAGCAGCCAAGCAGGGGCCTCCTACAATGAGCAGTACTTC. Residues: CASSQAGASYNEQYF.

V is TRBV2 and J is TRBJ2-3, with D tentatively TRBD1 or TRBD2 (5 bases each). The CDR3 is 14 residues long. The V gene lost 7 bases and the J gene lost 4 bases, with 15 bases spanning the gap. In germline, CDR1 is SNHLY, CDR2 FYNNEI. The CDR3 region has the DNA TGTGCCAGCACAGGCGGACTGGGGGCAGATACGCAGTATTTT. Translated: CASTGGLGADTQYF.

This clonotype was seen more than once but under ten times. The CDR3 DNA sequence: TGTGCCAGCAGCTTAGGAGGGGAATGGACTGAAGCTTTCTTT. This codes for CASSLGGEWTEAFF. V usage is TRBV7-6 and J usage is TRBJ1-1, with D tentatively TRBD1 (5 bases). The germline gives CDR1 SGHVS, CDR2 FNYEAQ. Trimming pared 1 base from V and 5 bases from J, leaving 11 bases between. The CDR3 covers 14 residues.